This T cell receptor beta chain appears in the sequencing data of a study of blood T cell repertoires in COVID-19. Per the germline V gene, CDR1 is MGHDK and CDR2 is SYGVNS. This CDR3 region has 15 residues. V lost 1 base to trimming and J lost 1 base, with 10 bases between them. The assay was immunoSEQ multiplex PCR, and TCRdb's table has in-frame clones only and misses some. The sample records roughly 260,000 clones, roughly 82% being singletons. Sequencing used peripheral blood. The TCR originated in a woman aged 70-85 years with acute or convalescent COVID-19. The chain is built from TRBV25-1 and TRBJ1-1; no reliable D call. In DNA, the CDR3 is TGTGCCAGCAGTGAATTCGGGGTCCCGAACACTGAAGCTTTCTTT. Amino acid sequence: CASSEFGVPNTEAFF.